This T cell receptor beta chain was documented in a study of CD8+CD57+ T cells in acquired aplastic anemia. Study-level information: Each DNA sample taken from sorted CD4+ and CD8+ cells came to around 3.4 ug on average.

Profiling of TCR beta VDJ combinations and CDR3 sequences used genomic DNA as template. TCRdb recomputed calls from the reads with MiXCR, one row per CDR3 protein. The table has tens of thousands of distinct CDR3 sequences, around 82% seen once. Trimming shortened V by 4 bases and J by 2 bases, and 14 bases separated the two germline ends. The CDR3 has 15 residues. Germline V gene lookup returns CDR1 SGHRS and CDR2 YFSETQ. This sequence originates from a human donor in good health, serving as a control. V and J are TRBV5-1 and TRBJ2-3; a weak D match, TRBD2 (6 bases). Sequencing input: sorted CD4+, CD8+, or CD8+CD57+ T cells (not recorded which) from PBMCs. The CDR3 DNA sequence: TGCGCCAGCAGCCCAAGGGGACTGTCCACAGATACGCAGTATTTT. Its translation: CASSPRGLSTDTQYF.